Following are 7 T cell receptor beta chains from one sample sequenced in a study of CD8 T cells in Susac syndrome. Random hexamers were used to reverse transcribe an amount of about 0.45 to 1 ug RNA. TCRdb ran MiXCR on the immunoSEQ multiplex PCR reads and lists one entry per CDR3 protein. The sample has roughly 400,000 distinct CDR3 sequences, approximately 85% seen once. What was sequenced was CD8+ T cells from PBMCs. These receptors originate from a human donor with multiple sclerosis.

The rearrangement links TRBV6-6 to TRBJ1-1, with TRBD1 matching 7 bases. Germline V gene sequence: CDR1 MNHNY, CDR2 SVGAGI (reference sequence). V lost 8 bases to trimming and J lost 2 bases; unmatched junction nucleotides: 11. The CDR3 is 15 amino acids. The CDR3 nucleotides read TGTGCCAGCTACCTAACCGGGACAGAAAACACTGAAGCTTTCTTT. Translation gives CASYLTGTENTEAFF.

J is TRBJ2-3 and V is TRBV7-6, with D uncertain. Germline V gives CDR1 SGHVS, CDR2 FNYEAQ. V was pared by 5 bases and J by 0 bases, with 15 bases between. This CDR3 is 16 amino acids long. The CDR3 here is CASSPLMATSTDTQYF. CDR3 DNA sequence: TGTGCCAGCAGCCCCCTCATGGCTACTAGCACAGATACGCAGTATTTT.

The chain couples TRBV10-3 to TRBJ1-1, with D possibly matching TRBD1 (6 bases). Germline V CDR1 and CDR2: ENHRY, SYGVKD. This CDR3 has 14 residues. The ends were cut back, 3 bases at V and 5 bases at J, with 13 bases in the middle. The CDR3: CAISDGGQGTEAFF. CDR3 bases: TGTGCCATCAGTGATGGGGGACAAGGAACTGAAGCTTTCTTT.

This clonotype was detected only once. V is TRBV2 and J is TRBJ1-1; 7 nucleotides match TRBD1. CDR1 is SNHLY, CDR2 FYNNEI, per germline. The CDR3 contains 15 residues. J lost 4 bases, V lost 4 bases, and 9 bases had no gene match. DNA of the CDR3: TGTGCCAGCAGTGCGAGGGAGGGGGCGATCACTGAAGCTTTCTTT. The encoded protein is CASSAREGAITEAFF.

This clonotype was seen just once. The V and J genes are TRBV5-1 and TRBJ2-7; 8 bases agree with TRBD1. Trimming cost V 8 bases and J 0 bases; bases outside gene matches: 7. Germline-derived CDR1 and CDR2 are SGHRS and YFSETQ. This CDR3 is 14 amino acids long. The CDR3 DNA reads as TGCGCCAGTAGAACCGGGACAGGCTCCTACGAGCAGTACTTC. Translated: CASRTGTGSYEQYF.

The J gene is TRBJ1-1, the V gene TRBV12-3 or TRBV12-4; D is uncertain. The germline V and J ends were trimmed by 5 bases and 6 bases, with 13 bases remaining between them. This CDR3 contains 13 residues. The CDR3 spells CASSRGMVAEAFF. The CDR3 DNA follows: TGTGCCAGCAGTCGTGGTATGGTGGCTGAAGCTTTCTTT.

The chain employs TRBV27 and TRBJ2-1; 8 bases are shared with TRBD1. The CDR3 has 17 residues. V shed 5 bases and J 1 base; nucleotides not matched to a gene: 10. From germline, CDR1 is MNHEY and CDR2 SMNVEV (reference sequence). The CDR3 sequence: CASSPIAGTGSYNEQFF. CDR3 in DNA: TGTGCCAGCAGTCCAATAGCCGGGACAGGTTCCTACAATGAGCAGTTCTTC.